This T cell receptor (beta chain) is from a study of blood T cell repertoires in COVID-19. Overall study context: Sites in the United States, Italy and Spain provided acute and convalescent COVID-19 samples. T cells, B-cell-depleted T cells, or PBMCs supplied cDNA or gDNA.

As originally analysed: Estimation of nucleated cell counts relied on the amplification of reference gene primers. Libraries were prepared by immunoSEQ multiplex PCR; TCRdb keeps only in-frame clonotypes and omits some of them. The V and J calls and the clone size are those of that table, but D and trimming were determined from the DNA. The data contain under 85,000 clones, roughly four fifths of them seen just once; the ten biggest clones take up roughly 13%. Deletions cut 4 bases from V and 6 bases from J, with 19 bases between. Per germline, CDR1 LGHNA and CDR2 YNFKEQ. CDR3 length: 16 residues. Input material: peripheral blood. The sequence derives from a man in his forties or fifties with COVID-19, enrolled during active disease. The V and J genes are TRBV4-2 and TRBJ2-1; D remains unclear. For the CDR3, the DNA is TGTGCCAGCAGCCTCCCAACTTCCACCCCTGCCAATGAGCAGTTCTTC. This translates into CASSLPTSTPANEQFF.